This T cell receptor (beta chain) was obtained from a study of T cell changes during pregnancy in multiple sclerosis. The repertoire was sequenced with immunoSEQ multiplex PCR; TCRdb's copy has only in-frame clones and lacks some. This sample has some 74,000 clones; roughly 92% occur once, and the top ten carry about 4%. V was pared by 3 bases and J by 8 bases, with 19 bases between. CDR1 is MNHEY, CDR2 SVGAGI, per germline. This CDR3 is 15 amino acids long. V is TRBV6-5 and J is TRBJ1-2; maybe TRBD1 (6 bases). This clonotype originated in a female donor in good health, enrolled as a control in a pregnancy study. The source was peripheral blood, collected after pregnancy. The CDR3 here is CASSYSHTGRSGYTF. The CDR3 DNA reads TGTGCCAGCAGTTATTCCCACACAGGGCGTTCGGGCTACACCTTC.